This is a list of T cell receptor beta chains from one sample in a study of cytomegalovirus exposure and HLA in healthy donors. Using immunoSEQ multiplex PCR, the repertoire was profiled, and TCRdb retains in-frame clones only, with some absent. The sample lists roughly 63,000 clones; roughly 90% were seen once. Sequences were obtained from PBMCs. These receptors were collected from a young woman in good health and CMV-seronegative. The CDR3 runs from the conserved cysteine through the conserved F or W. Each record gives: D gene, J gene, clone size, CDR3 length, V gene, CDR3 protein, CDR3 DNA. D genes are given only for firm matches. Clone size appears in some rows only: once, few, many, or a class for an expanded clone.

>TRBD1|TRBJ1-6|-|15|TRBV11-3
CASSQGTGESSPLHF
TGTGCCAGCAGCCAAGGGACAGGGGAGAGTTCACCCCTCCACTTT
>-|TRBJ1-2|-|16|TRBV5-1
CASSLADGLDNYGYTF
TGCGCCAGCAGCTTGGCCGACGGACTAGATAACTATGGCTACACCTTC
>-|TRBJ2-1|-|12|TRBV19
CASSVTGTGQFF
TGTGCCAGTAGTGTTACCGGGACTGGGCAGTTCTTC
>-|TRBJ2-7|few|16|TRBV10-3
CAISESQERLSYEQYF
TGTGCCATCAGTGAGTCACAGGAGCGCCTCTCCTACGAGCAGTACTTC
>TRBD1|TRBJ2-3|once|14|TRBV6-4
CASSDGTGGDTQYF
TGTGCCAGCAGTGACGGGACAGGGGGAGATACGCAGTATTTT
>TRBD1|TRBJ2-5|-|13|TRBV6-1
CASPRDRQETQYF
TGTGCCAGCCCCCGGGACAGACAAGAGACCCAGTACTTC
>TRBD1|TRBJ2-1|-|15|TRBV5-1
CASSRGQGGDNEQFF
TGCGCCAGCAGCCGGGGACAGGGAGGTGACAATGAGCAGTTCTTC
>-|TRBJ1-5|-|16|TRBV30
CAWSPERIYNNQPQHF
TGTGCCTGGAGTCCTGAGAGAATATATAACAATCAGCCCCAGCATTTT
>-|TRBJ1-1|-|16|TRBV10-3
CAIRESLQGRGTEAFF
TGTGCCATCAGGGAAAGTCTACAGGGCCGGGGCACTGAAGCTTTCTTT
>-|TRBJ2-1|once|12|TRBV6-1
CASSVGLNEQFF
TGTGCCAGCAGCGTGGGACTCAATGAGCAGTTCTTC